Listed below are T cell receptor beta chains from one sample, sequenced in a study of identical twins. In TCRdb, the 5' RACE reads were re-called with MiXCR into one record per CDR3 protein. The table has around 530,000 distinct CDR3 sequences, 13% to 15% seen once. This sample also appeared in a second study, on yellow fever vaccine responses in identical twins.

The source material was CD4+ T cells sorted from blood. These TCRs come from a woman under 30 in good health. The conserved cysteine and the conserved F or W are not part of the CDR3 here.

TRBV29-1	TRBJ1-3	SAREGGNTIY
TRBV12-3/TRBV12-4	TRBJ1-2	ASKPGQTPNYGYT
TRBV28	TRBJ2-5	ASTKRGGALETQY
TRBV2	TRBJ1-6	ASIQDRVDSPLH
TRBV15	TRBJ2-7	ATSRLAGLYEQY
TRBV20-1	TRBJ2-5	SASSAGSAETQY
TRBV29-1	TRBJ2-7	SVRISGEQY
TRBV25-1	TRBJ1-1	ASSERQVGEAEAF
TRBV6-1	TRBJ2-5	ASSETSLMGRETQY
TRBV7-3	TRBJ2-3	ASSSGNTDTQY
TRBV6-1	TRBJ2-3	ASSFLGDLYTDTQY
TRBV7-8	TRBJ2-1	ASSPLRLGSSYNEQF
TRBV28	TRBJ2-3	ASGTTLTDTQY
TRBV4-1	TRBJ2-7	ASSHGAGTHYEQY
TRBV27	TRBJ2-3	ASRRGAYTDTQY
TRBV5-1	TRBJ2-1	ASRIQGGPYNEQF
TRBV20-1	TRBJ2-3	SAAITSGRSDTQY
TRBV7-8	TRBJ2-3	ASSLAGGAGGDDTQY
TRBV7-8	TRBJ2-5	ASSLDRANDRW
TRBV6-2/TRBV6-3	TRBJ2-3	ASSFGPPTDTQY
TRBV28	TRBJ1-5	ASSDRRLSYSNQPQH
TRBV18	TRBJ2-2	ASSSRTVNTGELF
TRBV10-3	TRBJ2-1	AISPLRGGTYNEQF
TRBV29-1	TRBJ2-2	SVRALAGSTGELF
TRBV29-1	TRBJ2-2	SVGTSNTGELF
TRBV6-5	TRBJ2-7	ASSYSRGDVSYEQY
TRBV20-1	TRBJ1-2	SATGQGHGYT
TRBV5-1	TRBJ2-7	ASSLLGSSGYEQY
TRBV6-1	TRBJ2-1	ASSEWGGGNEQF
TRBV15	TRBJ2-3	ATSRAGVAGSDTQY
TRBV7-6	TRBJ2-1	ASSLSRTRNEQF
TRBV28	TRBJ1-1	ASSFAGQGGTNTEAF
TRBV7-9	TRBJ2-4	ASSVQGYKNIQY